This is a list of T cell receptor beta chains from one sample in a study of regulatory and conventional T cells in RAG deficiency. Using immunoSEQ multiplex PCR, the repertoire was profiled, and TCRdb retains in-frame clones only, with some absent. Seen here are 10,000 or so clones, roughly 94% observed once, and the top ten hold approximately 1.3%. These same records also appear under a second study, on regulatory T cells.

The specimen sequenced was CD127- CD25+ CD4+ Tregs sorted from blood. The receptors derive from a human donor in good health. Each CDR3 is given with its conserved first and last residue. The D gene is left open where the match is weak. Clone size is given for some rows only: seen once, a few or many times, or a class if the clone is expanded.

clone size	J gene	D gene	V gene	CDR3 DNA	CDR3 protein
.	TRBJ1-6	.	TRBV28	TGTGCCAGCAGTCCATCCCCAGGGAAGTCCTATAATTCACCCCTCCACTTT	CASSPSPGKSYNSPLHF
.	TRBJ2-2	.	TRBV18	TGTGCCAGCTCACCACTTGGGAGCGGGGAGCTGTTTTTT	CASSPLGSGELFF
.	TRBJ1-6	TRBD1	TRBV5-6	TGTGCCAGCAGCTTTAAACAGGGGTTAAGGCCCTATAATTCCCCCCTCCACTTT	CASSFKQGLRPYNSPLHF
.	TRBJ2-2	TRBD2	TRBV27	TGTGCCAGCAGTTTACCCGGACTAGCGGCCGGGGAGCTGTTTTTT	CASSLPGLAAGELFF
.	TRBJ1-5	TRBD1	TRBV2	TGTGCCAGCTATGATATTAAGGGGGCGCTGGATCAGCCCCAGCATTTT	CASYDIKGALDQPQHF
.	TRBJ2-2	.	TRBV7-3	TGTGCCAGCAGCCCCGTTCGGGGGGCGGTCGGGGAGCTGTTTTTT	CASSPVRGAVGELFF
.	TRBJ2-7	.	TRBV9	TGTGCCAGCAGCGTAGCTGGCGCCTGGGGGGGGCTGGAGTACTTC	CASSVAGAWGGLEYF
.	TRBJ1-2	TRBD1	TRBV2	TGTGCCAGCAGTCACGCAGGGGGCGCCGGTATGGCCTATGGCTACACCTTC	CASSHAGGAGMAYGYTF
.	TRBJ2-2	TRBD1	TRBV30	TGTGCCTGGAGTGTACTGAAAACAGGGGAAGGCGGGGAGCTGTTTTTT	CAWSVLKTGEGGELFF
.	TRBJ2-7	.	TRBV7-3	TGTGCCAGCAGCCCGGGCCCCTTCGGAGGGTACGAGCAGTACTTC	CASSPGPFGGYEQYF
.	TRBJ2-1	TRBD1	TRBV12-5	TGTGCTAGTGGACCGACAGGGACCTACTACAATGAGCAGTTCTTC	CASGPTGTYYNEQFF
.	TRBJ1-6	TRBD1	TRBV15	TGTGCCACCAGCAAGGGACAGGGTATCAATTCACCCCTCCACTTT	CATSKGQGINSPLHF
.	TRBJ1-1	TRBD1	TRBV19	TGTGCCACCCGACAGGGACGCATGAACACTGAAGCTTTCTTT	CATRQGRMNTEAFF
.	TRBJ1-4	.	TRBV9	TGTGCCAGCAGCGTAGCTACTGGGCGCAATGAAAAACTGTTTTTT	CASSVATGRNEKLFF
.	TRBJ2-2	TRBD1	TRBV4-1	TGCGCCAGCAGCCTCCGGGACAGGGGGCAGACCGGGGAGCTGTTTTTT	CASSLRDRGQTGELFF
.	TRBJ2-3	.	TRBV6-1	TGTGCCAGCACCTGGCAACACCCCACAGATACGCAGTATTTT	CASTWQHPTDTQYF
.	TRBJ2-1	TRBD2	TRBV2	TGTGCCAGCGGATGGACTAGCGGGGGGGCCAATGAGCAGTTCTTC	CASGWTSGGANEQFF
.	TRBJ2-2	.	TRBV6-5	TGTGCCAGCGCGTCACGCGGATACACCGGGGAGCTGTTTTTT	CASASRGYTGELFF
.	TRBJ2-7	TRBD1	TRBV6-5	TGTGCCAGCAGGAGGACAGGCTACGAGCAGTACTTC	CASRRTGYEQYF
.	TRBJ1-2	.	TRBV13	TGTGCAGCATCACAGGGTCTTAACTATGGCTACACCTTC	CAASQGLNYGYTF
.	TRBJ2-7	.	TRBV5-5	TGTGCCAGCAGCCGTCAGGCGAGAGACGAGCAGTACTTC	CASSRQARDEQYF
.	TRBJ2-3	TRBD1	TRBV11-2	TGTGCCAGCAGCTTTACGACAGGGTCAGATACGCAGTATTTT	CASSFTTGSDTQYF
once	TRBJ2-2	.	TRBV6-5	TGTGCCAGCAGTCCGCGCCGGGGTGTGACCGGGGAGCTGTTTTTT	CASSPRRGVTGELFF
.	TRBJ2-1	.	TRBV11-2	TGTGCCAGCAGCTTAGGGGCGGGGTACTACAATGAGCAGTTCTTC	CASSLGAGYYNEQFF
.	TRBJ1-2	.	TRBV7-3	TGTGCCAGCAGCTTAACGCCTCGGGGGGACGGTGGCTACACCTTC	CASSLTPRGDGGYTF
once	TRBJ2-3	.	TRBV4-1	TGCGCCAGCAGCCTCCCGACCCGGGGACTTGCAGATACGCAGTATTTT	CASSLPTRGLADTQYF
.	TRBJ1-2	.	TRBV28	TGTGCCACCCTACCAGGCTTCCGCTATGGCTACACCTTC	CATLPGFRYGYTF